This is a list of T cell receptor beta chains from one sample in a study of blood T cell repertoires in COVID-19. Sequenced by immunoSEQ multiplex PCR; TCRdb stores in-frame clones only, minus some. This table has 75,000 to 90,000 clones, less than 85% appearing once. The source material was peripheral blood. The receptors derive from a human donor in a cohort sampled during active COVID-19. CDR3s include the opening cysteine and the closing phenylalanine or tryptophan. Each record gives: D gene, J gene, clone size, V gene, CDR3 protein, CDR3 DNA. The D gene is left open where the match is weak. Not every row has a clone size; where given, it reads once, few, many or a size class.

>.|TRBJ2-7|once|TRBV19
CASSMVGGIVTYEQYF
TGTGCCAGTAGTATGGTGGGCGGGATCGTTACCTACGAGCAGTACTTC
>.|TRBJ2-5|.|TRBV2
CASMVGGGLAETQYF
TGTGCCAGCATGGTAGGGGGGGGTCTCGCGGAGACCCAGTACTTC
>TRBD2|TRBJ2-2|.|TRBV5-1
CASSLGTSGSSTGELFF
TGCGCCAGCAGCTTGGGGACTAGCGGGAGTTCCACCGGGGAGCTGTTTTTT
>TRBD2|TRBJ2-7|few|TRBV7-2
CASSSGTSGGYYEQYF
TGTGCCAGCAGCTCAGGGACTAGCGGGGGGTACTACGAGCAGTACTTC
>.|TRBJ1-1|.|TRBV19
CASSITDRAEAFF
TGTGCCAGTAGTATAACGGACAGAGCTGAAGCTTTCTTT
>.|TRBJ1-4|once|TRBV6-1
CASSEPGEGNEKLFF
TGTGCCAGCAGTGAACCGGGGGAAGGGAATGAAAAACTGTTTTTT
>TRBD1|TRBJ1-2|.|TRBV11-2
CASSFGQVYGYTF
TGTGCCAGCAGCTTCGGACAGGTCTATGGCTACACCTTC
>TRBD1|TRBJ2-2|.|TRBV29-1
CSVEGQGVDTGELFF
TGCAGCGTTGAAGGTCAGGGGGTCGACACCGGGGAGCTGTTTTTT
>.|TRBJ2-3|.|TRBV6-5
CASRPQGPSTDTQYF
TGTGCCAGCAGACCACAGGGACCAAGCACAGATACGCAGTATTTT
>TRBD1|TRBJ2-7|.|TRBV28
CASHNNPGQGTYEQYF
TGTGCCAGCCATAATAACCCGGGACAGGGTACCTACGAGCAGTACTTC
>TRBD1|TRBJ1-1|.|TRBV6-4
CASRADRDTEAFF
TGTGCCAGCAGAGCAGACAGGGACACTGAAGCTTTCTTT
>.|TRBJ2-7|few|TRBV2
CASSAQVYEQYF
TGTGCCAGCAGTGCACAGGTCTACGAGCAGTACTTC
>.|TRBJ2-2|.|TRBV6-1
CASSELAAAGELFF
TGTGCCAGCAGTGAACTAGCTGCCGCCGGGGAGCTGTTTTTT
>TRBD1|TRBJ1-2|.|TRBV5-4
CASSVRQGDGGYTF
TGTGCCAGCAGCGTTCGACAGGGCGATGGTGGCTACACCTTC
>TRBD1|TRBJ1-1|.|TRBV5-5
CASSPTGDTEAFF
TGTGCCAGCAGCCCTACAGGGGACACTGAAGCTTTCTTT
>.|TRBJ2-3|.|TRBV27
CASSLSSNTDTQYF
TGTGCCAGCAGTTTATCCTCTAACACAGATACGCAGTATTTT
>.|TRBJ2-3|.|TRBV2
CASQRQTSTDTQYF
TGTGCCAGCCAAAGACAGACTAGCACAGATACGCAGTATTTT
>.|TRBJ2-2|few|TRBV2
CASSERRGTGELFF
TGTGCCAGCAGTGAGAGGAGAGGGACCGGGGAGCTGTTTTTT
>TRBD2|TRBJ2-1|.|TRBV23-1
CASSQRPTTQKYSGVPYNEQFF
TGCGCCAGCAGTCAAAGACCGACCACTCAAAAATATAGCGGGGTTCCCTACAATGAGCAGTTCTTC
>.|TRBJ2-3|.|TRBV5-1
CASSLEGAPYTDTQYF
TGCGCCAGCAGCTTAGAAGGGGCCCCCTACACAGATACGCAGTATTTT
>.|TRBJ1-6|.|TRBV4-1
CASRLERGLVGSPLHF
TGCGCCAGCAGGCTCGAAAGGGGTCTGGTCGGTTCACCCCTCCACTTT
>.|TRBJ2-5|few|TRBV6-1
CASSEAWGTHF
TGTGCCAGCAGTGAAGCATGGGGCACTCACTTC
>.|TRBJ2-6|few|TRBV5-1
CASSANTGAGANVLTF
TGCGCCAGCAGCGCAAACACAGGTGCTGGGGCCAACGTCCTGACTTTC
>.|TRBJ1-3|.|TRBV6-5
CASSYWGSSGNTIYF
TGTGCCAGCAGTTACTGGGGCAGCTCTGGAAACACCATATATTTT
>.|TRBJ1-5|.|TRBV27
CASSTGRDQPQHF
TGTGCCAGCAGCACAGGGCGGGATCAGCCCCAGCATTTT
>.|TRBJ2-3|.|TRBV5-6
CASSSTGRDTQYF
TGTGCCAGCAGCTCTACAGGGAGAGATACGCAGTATTTT
>TRBD2|TRBJ2-7|once|TRBV27
CASSLSGGNSLSEQYF
TGTGCCAGCAGTCTTAGCGGGGGGAATTCTTTGTCTGAGCAGTACTTC
>.|TRBJ1-2|.|TRBV7-2
CASSLDGAAGGYTF
TGTGCCAGCAGCCTTGATGGGGCCGCTGGGGGCTACACCTTC
>.|TRBJ1-6|few|TRBV5-4
CASSPDRSNSPLHF
TGTGCCAGCAGCCCGGACAGATCAAATTCACCCCTCCACTTT
>.|TRBJ2-7|.|TRBV30
CAWSGAGGFYDEQYF
TGTGCCTGGAGTGGGGCAGGGGGGTTCTACGACGAGCAGTACTTC
>.|TRBJ1-2|.|TRBV2
CASSTDSYGYTF
TGTGCCAGCAGTACAGACAGCTATGGCTACACCTTC
>.|TRBJ2-2|.|TRBV5-1
CASSLGQGTGELFF
TGCGCCAGCAGCTTGGGTCAGGGCACCGGGGAGCTGTTTTTT
>TRBD1|TRBJ2-7|.|TRBV18
CASSPPTGTEVSEQYF
TGTGCCAGCTCACCACCTACCGGGACAGAAGTCAGCGAGCAGTACTTC
>TRBD1|TRBJ2-7|.|TRBV4-2
CASSQGGTGIYEQYF
TGTGCCAGCAGCCAAGGGGGGACAGGGATCTACGAGCAGTACTTC
>TRBD1|TRBJ1-1|.|TRBV4-1
CASSLTQGAGMNTEAFF
TGCGCCAGCAGCCTAACCCAGGGGGCGGGTATGAACACTGAAGCTTTCTTT
>TRBD1|TRBJ2-3|.|TRBV7-7
CASSLASPGTGVVGTQYF
TGTGCTAGCAGCTTGGCGTCGCCGGGGACAGGGGTTGTCGGTACGCAGTATTTT
>.|TRBJ1-2|.|TRBV15
CATSRDRQVFGYTF
TGTGCCACCAGCAGAGATCGGCAGGTGTTCGGCTACACCTTC
>.|TRBJ1-6|many|TRBV5-1
CASSYGGGSPLHF
TGCGCCAGCAGCTATGGGGGGGGTTCACCCCTCCACTTT
>.|TRBJ2-1|.|TRBV20-1
CSAYNNEQFF
TGCAGTGCTTATAACAATGAGCAGTTCTTC
>TRBD1|TRBJ1-2|.|TRBV7-2
CASSSVGQGDGYTF
TGTGCCAGCAGCTCAGTAGGACAGGGGGATGGCTACACCTTC
>.|TRBJ2-5|.|TRBV2
CASGGIEETQYF
TGTGCCAGCGGAGGGATCGAGGAGACCCAGTACTTC
>.|TRBJ2-5|.|TRBV7-9
CASSLDREGRTQYF
TGTGCCAGCAGCTTAGACAGGGAGGGCCGCACCCAGTACTTC
>TRBD1|TRBJ1-5|few|TRBV28
CATGDREWQPQHF
TGTGCCACCGGCGACAGGGAGTGGCAGCCCCAGCATTTT
>.|TRBJ1-5|.|TRBV21-1
CASSKCHRDKNPYSNQPQHF
TGTGCCAGCAGCAAATGCCACCGGGACAAAAATCCGTATAGCAATCAGCCCCAGCATTTT
>TRBD2|TRBJ2-1|.|TRBV2
CASQREGEQFF
TGTGCCAGTCAGCGGGAGGGTGAGCAGTTCTTC
>.|TRBJ1-5|once|TRBV6-6
CASSVLPGVSNQPQHF
TGTGCCAGCAGTGTGTTACCAGGGGTTAGCAATCAGCCCCAGCATTTT
>TRBD1|TRBJ2-7|.|TRBV19
CASREGQGVSYEQYF
TGTGCCAGTAGAGAGGGACAGGGGGTCTCCTACGAGCAGTACTTC
>.|TRBJ2-5|few|TRBV12-3/TRBV12-4
CASSPLVETQYF
TGTGCCAGCAGCCCGCTAGTAGAGACCCAGTACTTC
>TRBD1|TRBJ1-6|.|TRBV27
CASSRGQARQESPLHF
TGTGCCAGCAGTAGGGGACAGGCACGCCAGGAGTCACCCCTCCACTTT
>.|TRBJ2-7|.|TRBV7-9
CATSGGGGGREQYF
TGTGCCACTAGTGGCGGGGGCGGGGGTCGTGAGCAGTACTTC
>TRBD1|TRBJ2-1|.|TRBV25-1
CASRGQGERPLEQFF
TGTGCCAGCAGGGGACAGGGGGAGAGACCGCTAGAGCAGTTCTTC
>.|TRBJ2-7|.|TRBV18
CASSPFNYEQYF
TGTGCCAGCTCACCATTTAATTACGAGCAGTACTTC
>TRBD2|TRBJ2-3|.|TRBV5-1
CASSLGGGTSGADTQYF
TGCGCCAGCAGCTTGGGGGGTGGTACTAGCGGTGCAGATACGCAGTATTTT
>TRBD2|TRBJ2-7|.|TRBV30
CAWSIGRSTEQYF
TGTGCCTGGAGTATCGGGAGGTCCACCGAGCAGTACTTC
>TRBD2|TRBJ2-3|.|TRBV5-1
CASSRTSGAGDTQYF
TGCGCCAGCAGCCGGACTAGCGGGGCGGGAGATACGCAGTATTTT
>.|TRBJ1-3|.|TRBV5-1
CASSWASGNTIYF
TGCGCCAGCAGCTGGGCCAGCGGAAACACCATATATTTT
>TRBD1|TRBJ1-1|.|TRBV7-9
CASSRTGQGASTEAFF
TGTGCCAGCAGCCGGACGGGACAGGGGGCCAGCACTGAAGCTTTCTTT
>.|TRBJ1-2|.|TRBV30
CAWSVPGVVNGYTF
TGTGCCTGGAGTGTACCGGGGGTAGTCAATGGCTACACCTTC